The 17 T cell receptor beta chains given below trace back to one sample, sequenced in a study of blood T cell repertoires in COVID-19. Clones were read by immunoSEQ multiplex PCR, and TCRdb kept only the in-frame ones, dropping some. The sample includes 340,000 or so clones, 70% to 90% of them seen just once. The sample comprised PBMCs or T cells enriched from blood (not recorded which). The receptors were sampled from a middle-aged woman with acute COVID-19.

This clone was recorded a few times. The chain combines TRBV18 with TRBJ1-1, with a possible D match to TRBD1 (6 bases). Between the trimmed V and J ends, which lost 1 base and 4 bases, there was a span of 16 bases. CDR1 and CDR2 from the germline V gene are KGHSH and LQKENI. This CDR3 comprises 16 residues. CDR3 in DNA: TGTGCCAGCTCACCACTCAGGGGTATTGAGGGCACTGAAGCTTTCTTT. Translated, it gives CASSPLRGIEGTEAFF.

This chain joins TRBV27 and TRBJ1-1; D possibly corresponds to TRBD1 (6 bases). CDR1 and CDR2 from the germline V gene are MNHEY and SMNVEV (reference sequence). The CDR3 length is 18 residues. V was trimmed by 5 bases and J by 0 bases, leaving 22 bases between them. The CDR3 DNA follows: TGTGCCAGCAGTGGCAGCAGGGGTCGTCGTGGAATGAACACTGAAGCTTTCTTT. Encoded protein: CASSGSRGRRGMNTEAFF.

The chain uses TRBV11-2 and TRBJ2-7; D is undetermined. Trimming removed 4 bases from V and 5 bases from J, with 12 bases in between. This CDR3 is built from 13 residues. In germline, CDR1 is SGHAT, CDR2 FQNNGV. The CDR3 DNA sequence: TGTGCCAGCAGCTCCATTCGTCGAGACGAGCAGTACTTC. It specifies CASSSIRRDEQYF.

The chain links TRBV11-2 to TRBJ2-1; maybe TRBD2 (6 bases). Germline V gives CDR1 SGHAT, CDR2 FQNNGV. The CDR3 is made up of 16 amino acids. Trimming removed 0 bases from V and 1 base from J, with 10 bases in between. CDR3 in amino acids: CASSLEGGRSYNEQFF. Written as DNA, the CDR3 is TGTGCCAGCAGCTTAGAGGGGGGAAGGTCCTACAATGAGCAGTTCTTC. Filled out from reference TRBV11-2 and TRBJ2-1, the complete variable domain reads EAGVAQSPRYKIIEKRQSVAFWCNPISGHATLYWYQQILGQGPKLLIQFQNNGVVDDSQLPKDRFSAERLKGVDSTLKIQPAKLEDSAVYLCASSLEGGRSYNEQFFGPGTRLTVL.

The chain has TRBV4-3 and TRBJ2-3; D is perhaps TRBD2 (5 bases). Trimming took off 4 bases at V and 2 bases at J, with 16 bases between the two ends. CDR1 and CDR2 from the germline V gene are LGHNA and YSLEER. The CDR3 spans 16 residues. The CDR3 protein is CASSPIERRHTDTQYF. DNA for the CDR3: TGCGCCAGCAGCCCCATTGAACGGAGGCACACAGATACGCAGTATTTT.

The rearrangement links TRBV5-1 to TRBJ2-7, with TRBD1 identical over 7 bases. The germline V gene encodes CDR1 SGHRS and CDR2 YFSETQ. J was trimmed by 6 bases and V by 4 bases; bases with no gene match: 10. The CDR3 loop spans 14 amino acids. The CDR3, as DNA: TGCGCCAGCAGCCAAGGGACAGAGGGGACCGAGCAGTACTTC. It translates to CASSQGTEGTEQYF.

J is TRBJ1-2 and V is TRBV5-1; TRBD1 is a possible D gene (6 bases). Germline V gene data show CDR1 as SGHRS and CDR2 as YFSETQ. Trimming left V 0 bases short and J 3 bases short, with 9 bases between. The CDR3 contains 14 residues. CDR3 nucleotides: TGCGCCAGCAGCTTGGAAGGGGGGGACTATGGCTACACCTTC. Protein sequence: CASSLEGGDYGYTF. The entire variable domain, with the rest obtained from reference TRBV5-1 and TRBJ1-2, is as follows: KAGVTQTPRYLIKTRGQQVTLSCSPISGHRSVSWYQQTPGQGLQFLFEYFSETQRNKGNFPGRFSGRQFSNSRSEMNVSTLELGDSALYLCASSLEGGDYGYTFGSGTRLTVV.

The chain uses TRBV9 and TRBJ2-1; TRBD2 agrees at 10 bases. After removal of 4 bases from V and 5 bases from J, the junction contained 9 bases not matched to a gene. The CDR3 totals 16 residues. The germline gives CDR1 SGDLS, CDR2 YYNGEE. The DNA of the CDR3 is TGTGCCAGCAGCTTATCTACTAGCGGGAAAAACAATGAGCAGTTCTTC. Translated: CASSLSTSGKNNEQFF.

This clone was observed a single time. The chain joins TRBV7-8 to TRBJ2-2; D is perhaps TRBD1 (6 bases). CDR1 and CDR2 (germline): SGHVS, FQNEAQ. This CDR3 has 14 residues. V was shortened by 5 bases and J by 5 bases, with 12 bases between the two germline ends. The CDR3 loop is CASSGQGITGELFF. CDR3 coding DNA: TGTGCCAGCAGCGGTCAGGGGATTACCGGGGAGCTGTTTTTT. The variable domain in full, with the rest retrieved from reference TRBV7-8 and TRBJ2-2, is GAGVSQSPRYKVAKRGQDVALRCDPISGHVSLFWYQQALGQGPEFLTYFQNEAQLDKSGLPSDRFFAERPEGSVSTLKIQRTQQEDSAVYLCASSGQGITGELFFGEGSRLTVL.

The rearrangement links TRBV28 to TRBJ2-5; TRBD1 matches 8 bases. Germline CDR1 reads MDHEN; CDR2 reads SYDVKM. Unmatched junction bases numbered 5, after V lost 2 bases and J lost 6 bases. This CDR3 is built from 14 residues. The DNA of the CDR3 is TGTGCCAGCAGTTTAGATCAGGGGGCAAAGACCCAGTACTTC. Amino acid sequence: CASSLDQGAKTQYF. The variable domain in full, completed from reference TRBV28 and TRBJ2-5, reads DVKVTQSSRYLVKRTGEKVFLECVQDMDHENMFWYRQDPGLGLRLIYFSYDVKMKEKGDIPEGYSVSREKKERFSLILESASTNQTSMYLCASSLDQGAKTQYFGPGTRLLVL.

The rearrangement links TRBV2 to TRBJ1-4, with 8 bases identical to TRBD1. The V and J ends lost 5 bases and 8 bases, in that order; junction bases with no gene match: 7. The CDR3 has 14 residues. Germline CDR1 reads SNHLY; CDR2 reads FYNNEI. This chain's CDR3 is CASSFKDRAEKLFF. The CDR3 nucleotides read TGTGCCAGCAGTTTCAAGGACAGGGCGGAAAAACTGTTTTTT.

The chain has TRBV18 and TRBJ1-6, with a tentative D call TRBD1 (6 bases). V lost 3 bases and J 7 bases, leaving 19 bases between the germline ends. The germline CDR1 and CDR2 sequences are KGHSH and LQKENI. This CDR3 contains 17 residues. CDR3 in DNA: TGTGCCAGCTCACCCTGGGCCGTACAGGGATCGAATTCACCCCTCCACTTT. Its translation is CASSPWAVQGSNSPLHF.

Notes on this clone: A junction end diverges from the germline sequence, so it may reflect a read error. The V gene is TRBV28, the J gene TRBJ2-2, with a tentative D call TRBD1 (6 bases). The CDR3 runs to 15 residues. Germline CDR1 is MDHEN and CDR2 is SYDVKM. The CDR3 loop is CASSSTGRNIGELFF. The CDR3, as DNA: TGTGCCAGCAGTAGTACAGGGCGAAACATCGGGGAGCTGTTTTTT. Variable domain in full (rest from reference TRBV28 and TRBJ2-2): DVKVTQSSRYLVKRTGEKVFLECVQDMDHENMFWYRQDPGLGLRLIYFSYDVKMKEKGDIPEGYSVSREKKERFSLILESASTNQTSMYLCASSSTGRNIGELFFGEGSRLTVL.

The V gene is TRBV2, the J gene TRBJ1-3; 7 bases fit TRBD1. The CDR3 runs to 15 residues. Germline CDR1 and CDR2: SNHLY and FYNNEI. J lost 0 bases, V lost 5 bases, and 4 bases had no gene match. The CDR3 is CASSRDSLSGNTIYF. The CDR3 DNA is TGTGCCAGCAGTAGGGACAGCCTCTCTGGAAACACCATATATTTT.

The chain couples TRBV6-5 to TRBJ1-4; D possibly corresponds to TRBD1 (6 bases). With 0 bases removed from V and 7 bases from J, the gap between germline ends came to 12 bases. Germline lookup yields CDR1 MNHEY and CDR2 SVGAGI. This CDR3 region has 15 residues. This chain's CDR3 is CASSYSVRGTEKLFF. CDR3 DNA sequence: TGTGCCAGCAGTTACTCAGTCAGGGGAACTGAAAAACTGTTTTTT.

The chain links TRBV10-3 to TRBJ1-6, with 10 positions matching TRBD1. V shed 6 bases and J 9 bases; nucleotides not matched to a gene: 5. Germline V gives CDR1 ENHRY, CDR2 SYGVKD. CDR3 size: 14 residues. CDR3 nucleotides: TGTGCCATCAGGAAGACAGGGGGCCTTTCACCCCTCCACTTT. Amino acids: CAIRKTGGLSPLHF.

This clone was detected only a few times. V usage is TRBV20-1 and J usage is TRBJ1-1; weak D call: TRBD1 (6 bases). V lost 3 bases and J 0 bases, leaving 14 bases between the germline ends. The CDR3 consists of 15 residues. Germline V gene sequence: CDR1 DFQATT, CDR2 SNEGSKA (reference sequence). CDR3 DNA: TGCAGTGCTAGTTCCGGACAGCAGTTGAACACTGAAGCTTTCTTT. This codes for CSASSGQQLNTEAFF.